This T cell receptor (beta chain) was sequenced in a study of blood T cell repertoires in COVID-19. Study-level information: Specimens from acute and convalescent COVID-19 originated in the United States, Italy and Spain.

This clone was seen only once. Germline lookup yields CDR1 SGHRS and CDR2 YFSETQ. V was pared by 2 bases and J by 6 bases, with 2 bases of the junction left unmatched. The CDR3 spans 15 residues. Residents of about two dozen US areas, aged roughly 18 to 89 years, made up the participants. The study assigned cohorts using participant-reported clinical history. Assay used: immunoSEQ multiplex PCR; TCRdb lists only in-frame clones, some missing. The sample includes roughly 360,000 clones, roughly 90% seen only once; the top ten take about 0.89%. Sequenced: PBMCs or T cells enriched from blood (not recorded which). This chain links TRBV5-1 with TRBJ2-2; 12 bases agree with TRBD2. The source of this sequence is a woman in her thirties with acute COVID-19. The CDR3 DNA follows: TGCGCCAGCAGCTTTCTAGCGGGGGGGCCCGGGGAGCTGTTTTTT. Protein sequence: CASSFLAGGPGELFF.